This TCR beta chain was retrieved from a study of blood T cell repertoires in COVID-19. Study details: COVID-19 samples, acute and convalescent, were from the United States, Italy and Spain. PBMCs, B-cell-depleted T cells, or T cells provided the cDNA or gDNA that made up the material.

Trimming removed 1 base from V and 3 bases from J; junction bases left unmatched: 2. The V gene's germline CDR1 is SGHRS and CDR2 YFSETQ. The CDR3 covers 14 residues. A single count supports this clone. In the original analysis: Reference gene primers were amplified, and this amplification served to estimate nucleated cell counts. The method was immunoSEQ multiplex PCR; TCRdb's version includes in-frame clones alone and lacks a portion of them. V, J and clone size reflect that table, while D and trimming were determined from the DNA. The sample contains tens of thousands of clones, about nine tenths of which appear only once.

Sequencing used peripheral blood. The receptor comes from a human donor with active COVID-19. The donor label of this sample is uncertain. The rearrangement uses TRBV5-1 and TRBJ2-3; TRBD2 agrees at 7 bases. CDR3 sequence reads: CASSLQGGTDTQYF. Here the CDR3 DNA reads TGCGCCAGCAGCTTGCAGGGAGGGACAGATACGCAGTATTTT. Drawing the rest from reference TRBV5-1 and TRBJ2-3, the complete variable domain is KAGVTQTPRYLIKTRGQQVTLSCSPISGHRSVSWYQQTPGQGLQFLFEYFSETQRNKGNFPGRFSGRQFSNSRSEMNVSTLELGDSALYLCASSLQGGTDTQYFGPGTRLTVL.